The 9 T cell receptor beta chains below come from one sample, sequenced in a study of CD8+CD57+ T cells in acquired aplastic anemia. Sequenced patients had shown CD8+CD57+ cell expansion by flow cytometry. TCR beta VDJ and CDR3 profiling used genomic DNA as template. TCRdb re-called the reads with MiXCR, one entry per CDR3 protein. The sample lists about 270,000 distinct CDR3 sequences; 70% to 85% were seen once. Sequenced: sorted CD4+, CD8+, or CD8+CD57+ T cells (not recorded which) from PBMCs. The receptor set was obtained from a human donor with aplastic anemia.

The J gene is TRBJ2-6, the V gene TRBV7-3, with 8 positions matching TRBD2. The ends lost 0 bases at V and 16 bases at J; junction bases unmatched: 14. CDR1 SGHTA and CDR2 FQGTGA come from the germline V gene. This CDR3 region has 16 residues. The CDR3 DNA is TGTGCCAGCAGCTTAACGAAGCGGGGGTACTACAATGTGCTGACTTTC. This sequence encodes CASSLTKRGYYNVLTF. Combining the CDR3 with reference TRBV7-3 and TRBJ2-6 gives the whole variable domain GAGVSQTPSNKVTEKGKYVELRCDPISGHTALYWYRQSLGQGPEFLIYFQGTGAADDSGLPNDRFFAVRPEGSVSTLKIQRTERGDSAVYLCASSLTKRGYYNVLTFGAGSRLTVL.

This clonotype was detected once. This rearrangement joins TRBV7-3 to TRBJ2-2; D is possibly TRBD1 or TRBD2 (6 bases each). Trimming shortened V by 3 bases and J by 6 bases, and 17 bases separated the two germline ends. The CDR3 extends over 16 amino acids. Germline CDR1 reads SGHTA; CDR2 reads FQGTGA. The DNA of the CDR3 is TGTGCCAGCAGCTTGGGGGGCGGGACATCCGCCGGGGAGCTGTTTTTT. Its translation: CASSLGGGTSAGELFF.

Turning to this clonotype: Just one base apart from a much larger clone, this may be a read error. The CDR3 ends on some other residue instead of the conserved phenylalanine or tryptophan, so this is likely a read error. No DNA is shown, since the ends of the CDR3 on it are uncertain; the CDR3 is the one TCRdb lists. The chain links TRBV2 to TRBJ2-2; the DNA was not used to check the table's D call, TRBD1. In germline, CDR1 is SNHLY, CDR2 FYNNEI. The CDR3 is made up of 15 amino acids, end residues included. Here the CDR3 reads CASGDGGTDTQYLCP.

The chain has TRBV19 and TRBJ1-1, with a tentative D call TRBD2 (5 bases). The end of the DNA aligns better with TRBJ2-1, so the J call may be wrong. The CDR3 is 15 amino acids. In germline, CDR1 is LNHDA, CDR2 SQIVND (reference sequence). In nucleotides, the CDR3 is TGTGCCAGTAGTATAGCTCTCGGAGGCTACAATGAGCAGTTCTTC. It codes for CASSIALGGYNEQFF.

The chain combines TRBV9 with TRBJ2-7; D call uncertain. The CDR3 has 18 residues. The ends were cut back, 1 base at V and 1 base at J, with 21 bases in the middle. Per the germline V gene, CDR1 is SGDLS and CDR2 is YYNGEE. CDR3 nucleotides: TGTGCCAGCAGCGTACATCCAGACGCGCCAGCCCTTTCCTACGAGCAGTACGTC. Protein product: CASSVHPDAPALSYEQYV.

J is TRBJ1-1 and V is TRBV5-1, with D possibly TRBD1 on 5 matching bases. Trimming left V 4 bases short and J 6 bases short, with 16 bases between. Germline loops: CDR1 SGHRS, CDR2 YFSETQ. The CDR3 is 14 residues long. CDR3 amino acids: CASSTETGVAEAFF. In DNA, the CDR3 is TGCGCCAGCAGCACAGAAACGGGGGTGGCTGAAGCTTTCTTT.

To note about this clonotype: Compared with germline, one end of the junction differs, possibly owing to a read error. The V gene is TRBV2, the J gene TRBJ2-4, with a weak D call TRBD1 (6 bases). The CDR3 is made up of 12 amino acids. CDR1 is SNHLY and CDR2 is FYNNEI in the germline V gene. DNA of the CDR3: TGTGCCAGCGGGGGCGCTGGGACCAATACGCACTTC. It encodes CASGGAGTNTHF. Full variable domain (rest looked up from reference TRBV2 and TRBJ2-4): EPEVTQTPSHQVTQMGQEVILRCVPISNHLYFYWYRQILGQKVEFLVSFYNNEISEKSEIFDDQFSVERPDGSNFTLKIRSTKLEDSAMYFCASGGAGTNTHFGAGTRLSVL.

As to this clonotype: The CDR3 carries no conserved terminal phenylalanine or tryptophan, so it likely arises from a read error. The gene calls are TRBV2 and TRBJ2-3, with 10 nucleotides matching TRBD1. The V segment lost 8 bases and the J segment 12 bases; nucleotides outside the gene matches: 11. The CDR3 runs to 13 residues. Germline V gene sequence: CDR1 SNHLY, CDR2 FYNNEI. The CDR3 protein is CASRDRGRAVQYA. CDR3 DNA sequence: TGTGCCAGCCGGGACAGGGGCCGAGCAGTACAGTATGCC.

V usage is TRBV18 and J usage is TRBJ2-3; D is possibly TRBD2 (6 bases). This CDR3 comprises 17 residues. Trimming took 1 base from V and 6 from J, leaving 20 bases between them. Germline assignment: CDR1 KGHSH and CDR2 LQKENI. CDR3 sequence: CASSPLGGTGYTDTQYF. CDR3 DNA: TGTGCCAGCTCACCACTCGGCGGGACTGGCTACACTGATACGCAGTATTTT.